The rows below give T cell receptor beta chains drawn from one sample of a study of blood T cell repertoires in COVID-19. Libraries were prepared by immunoSEQ multiplex PCR; TCRdb keeps only in-frame clonotypes and omits some of them. The sample lists almost 400,000 clones, around 89% occurring once. Sequencing input: PBMCs or T cells enriched from blood (not recorded which). These receptors were taken from a woman in her twenties or thirties with acute COVID-19. The CDR3 runs from the conserved cysteine through the conserved F or W.

>TRBV24-1
CATSDPRTSGVTYNEQFF
>TRBV2
CASSAPTSGNTIYF
>TRBV25-1
CAYRLWGGGAGETQYF
>TRBV7-8
CASSSTSGGVQGKTQYF
>TRBV30
CAWTSISGAGNTIYF
>TRBV19
CASGTGGYEQYF
>TRBV4-1
CASRRPGSYNEQFF
>TRBV2
CASSLETSGGYNEQFF
>TRBV23-1
CASSPGGGSDTEAFF
>TRBV24-1
CATSDSTRTGTNYGYTF
>TRBV15
CATSREESGGKDF
>TRBV7-9
CASSFRGLGGHIQYF
>TRBV4-2
CASSHSGTGGLNEQFF
>TRBV19
CASRAPGTEAFF
>TRBV2
CASTSRVLYEQYF
>TRBV12-3/TRBV12-4
CASTQGSSPLHF
>TRBV7-8
CASSLSQAGTEAFF
>TRBV6-1
CASSEAQGLAGVEQFF
>TRBV24-1
CATSDSTSGADYNEQFF
>TRBV18
CASSRGQPYGYTF
>TRBV3-1/TRBV3-2
CASSQKEPLARVDEQYF
>TRBV5-1
CASSLVVNTEAFF
>TRBV5-1
CASSLFFGGEQYF
>TRBV15
CATSRGPTGTGGEQYF
>TRBV5-1
CASSLGPAKSQYF
>TRBV4-1
CASSQESFSGGYNEQFF
>TRBV19
CASSGSKSSYNSPLHF
>TRBV9
CASSVDPRTGGLSYGYTF
>TRBV3-1/TRBV3-2
CASSPRSRSSDTQYF
>TRBV12-5
CASGLDRVPTGELFF
>TRBV6-6
CASWTGTGYSPLHF
>TRBV19
CASSTGRGPNYGYTF